Given below is one TCR beta chain in context. The data stem from a study of blood T cell repertoires in COVID-19. The CDR3 totals 14 residues. Germline assignment: CDR1 SGHTA and CDR2 FQGNSA. J was trimmed by 5 bases and V by 4 bases; bases with no gene match: 4. Data came from immunoSEQ multiplex PCR; TCRdb stores just in-frame clones and leaves some out. The sample lists 150,000 or so clones, 93% occurring once. The TCR sequence derives from a woman in her sixties with COVID-19, enrolled during active disease. The rearrangement uses TRBV7-2 and TRBJ1-3; 8 nucleotides align to TRBD1. Source material: peripheral blood. CDR3 sequence reads: CASSWQGARNTIYF. CDR3 nucleotides: TGTGCCAGCAGCTGGCAGGGGGCAAGAAACACCATATATTTT.